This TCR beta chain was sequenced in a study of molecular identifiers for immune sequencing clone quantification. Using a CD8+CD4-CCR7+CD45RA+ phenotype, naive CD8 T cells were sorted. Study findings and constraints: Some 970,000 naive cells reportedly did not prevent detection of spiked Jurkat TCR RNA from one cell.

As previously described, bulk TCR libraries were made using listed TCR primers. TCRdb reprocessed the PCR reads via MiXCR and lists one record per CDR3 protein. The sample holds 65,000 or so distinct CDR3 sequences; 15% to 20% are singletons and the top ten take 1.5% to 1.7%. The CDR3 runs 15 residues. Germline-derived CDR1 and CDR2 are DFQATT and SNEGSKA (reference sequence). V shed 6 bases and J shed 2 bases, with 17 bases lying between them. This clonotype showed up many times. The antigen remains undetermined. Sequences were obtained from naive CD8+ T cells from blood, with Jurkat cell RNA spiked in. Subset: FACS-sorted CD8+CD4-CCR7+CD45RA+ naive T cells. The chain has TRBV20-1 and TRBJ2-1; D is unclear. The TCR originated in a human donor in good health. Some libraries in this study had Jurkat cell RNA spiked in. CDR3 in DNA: TGCAGTGCGAGGCCCCTTGTAGGACCCTACAATGAGCAGTTCTTC. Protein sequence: CSARPLVGPYNEQFF.